The 16 T cell receptor beta chains below were found in one sample sequenced in a study of blood T cell repertoires in COVID-19. Profiling relied on immunoSEQ multiplex PCR, and the TCRdb table lists in-frame clones only, not all of them. The table records roughly 300,000 clones, approximately 92% of them present only once. Sequencing was performed on PBMCs or T cells enriched from blood (not recorded which). The source is a woman aged 25 to 39 who had recovered from COVID-19.

The rearrangement links TRBV5-4 to TRBJ2-7; maybe TRBD2 (5 bases). Deletions cut 0 bases from V and 2 bases from J, with 12 bases between. In germline, CDR1 is SGHNT, CDR2 YYREEE (reference sequence). There are 15 residues in the CDR3. The DNA of the CDR3 is TGTGCCAGCAGCTTGGCCGGGGTGGTGCCCTACGAGCAGTACTTC. This translates into CASSLAGVVPYEQYF.

The rearrangement joins TRBV13 to TRBJ2-7; D is undetermined. Germline-derived CDR1 and CDR2 are PRHDT and FYEKMQ (reference sequence). The ends were cut back, 4 bases at V and 2 bases at J, with 6 bases in the middle. The CDR3 has 12 residues. The CDR3 region is CASSSQTYEQYF. The CDR3 DNA follows: TGTGCCAGCAGCTCCCAGACCTACGAGCAGTACTTC.

This chain joins TRBV15 and TRBJ2-1; D gene ambiguous. From germline, CDR1 is LNHNV and CDR2 YYDKDF (reference sequence). This CDR3 has 14 amino acids. Trimming cost V 5 bases and J 9 bases, with 17 bases left between them. The CDR3 sequence: CATSFQNLGGEQFF. The CDR3 region has the DNA TGTGCCACCAGCTTCCAAAACTTAGGCGGTGAGCAGTTCTTC.

The chain has TRBV5-4 and TRBJ2-7, with a weak D call TRBD2 (6 bases). The CDR3 has 16 amino acids. Trimming removed 2 bases from V and 1 base from J, with 16 bases in between. Germline lookup yields CDR1 SGHNT and CDR2 YYREEE (reference sequence). In DNA form, the CDR3 reads TGTGCCAGCAGCTTAGCCGGGGGAAACCCTTCCTACGAGCAGTACTTC. It translates to CASSLAGGNPSYEQYF. The full variable domain, in which reference TRBV5-4 and TRBJ2-7 provide the parts outside the CDR3, is ETGVTQSPTHLIKTRGQQVTLRCSSQSGHNTVSWYQQALGQGPQFIFQYYREEENGRGNFPPRFSGLQFPNYSSELNVNALELDDSALYLCASSLAGGNPSYEQYFGPGTRLTVT.

Comments on this clone: Other nucleotide sequences from this sample produce the same CDR3. The chain is built from TRBV18 and TRBJ1-2; 8 nucleotides line up with TRBD1. V lost 4 bases, J lost 2 bases, and 3 bases stayed unmatched. CDR3 length equals 14 residues. Germline V gene data show CDR1 as KGHSH and CDR2 as LQKENI. The CDR3 bases are TGTGCCAGCTCACTGGACAGGGCCAACTATGGCTACACCTTC. It is translated as CASSLDRANYGYTF. The complete variable domain, with remaining parts taken from reference TRBV18 and TRBJ1-2, reads NAGVMQNPRHLVRRRGQEARLRCSPMKGHSHVYWYRQLPEEGLKFMVYLQKENIIDESGMPKERFSAEFPKEGPSILRIQQVVRGDSAAYFCASSLDRANYGYTFGSGTRLTVV.

This clone came up once. V gene TRBV10-2 combines with J gene TRBJ2-1, with D tentatively TRBD2 (5 bases). Per germline, CDR1 WSHSY and CDR2 SAAADI. The CDR3 is 12 residues long. With 7 bases removed from V and 6 bases from J, the gap between germline ends came to 10 bases. CDR3 in amino acids: CASTAAGNEQFF. The DNA for the CDR3 is TGCGCCAGCACGGCGGCGGGCAATGAGCAGTTCTTC.

This chain links TRBV10-3 with TRBJ2-7, with TRBD2 matching 9 bases. The CDR3 loop spans 14 amino acids. Germline CDR1 and CDR2: ENHRY and SYGVKD. V lost 6 bases, J lost 2 bases, and 5 bases stayed unmatched. In nucleotides, the CDR3 is TGTGCCATCAGCCCAGCGGGGGGACCCTACGAGCAGTACTTC. It yields the protein CAISPAGGPYEQYF.

This clone was observed a few times. V is TRBV9 and J is TRBJ1-5; D is possibly TRBD1 (5 bases). The germline gives CDR1 SGDLS, CDR2 YYNGEE. V gave up 0 bases and J gave up 4 bases, with 8 bases separating them. The CDR3 sequence is 14 residues long. CDR3 region: CASSVGQGNQPQHF. The CDR3 region has the DNA TGTGCCAGCAGCGTAGGGCAGGGAAATCAGCCCCAGCATTTT.

The V and J genes are TRBV24-1 and TRBJ1-2; the match to TRBD1 covers 9 bases. The CDR3 totals 13 residues. Per germline, CDR1 KGHDR and CDR2 SFDVKD. Trimming cost V 9 bases and J 8 bases; bases outside gene matches: 9. The CDR3 sequence is CATEGQGGGGYTF. CDR3 DNA sequence: TGTGCCACCGAGGGACAGGGCGGGGGAGGCTACACCTTC.

A single count supports this clone. The V gene is TRBV18, the J gene TRBJ2-5; possibly TRBD2 for D (5 bases). Germline values: CDR1 KGHSH, CDR2 LQKENI. V gave up 2 bases and J gave up 5 bases, with 12 bases separating them. This CDR3 region has 14 residues. In nucleotides, the CDR3 is TGTGCCAGCTCACCATTAAACACGGGGGAGACCCAGTACTTC. Translated, it gives CASSPLNTGETQYF.

The genes are TRBV4-3 and TRBJ2-5; 7 bases agree with TRBD2. CDR1 LGHNA and CDR2 YSLEER come from the germline V gene. With V trimmed by 4 bases and J by 5 bases, 10 bases remained unmatched. The length of the CDR3 is 15 residues. The CDR3 DNA is TGCGCCAGCAGCCCTACCTGGGGGGGAAGGGAGACCCAGTACTTC. Amino acids: CASSPTWGGRETQYF.

The V gene is TRBV15, the J gene TRBJ2-7; 8 bases agree with TRBD2. With V trimmed by 5 bases and J by 6 bases, 6 bases remained unmatched. CDR3 size: 13 residues. Germline V lookup: CDR1 LNHNV, CDR2 YYDKDF (reference sequence). The CDR3 bases are TGTGCCACCAGCTGGGGACTAGTCGGCGAGCAGTACTTC. Amino acids: CATSWGLVGEQYF.

This chain links TRBV7-2 with TRBJ2-7, with D perhaps TRBD2 (6 bases). The CDR3 spans 14 residues. V was trimmed by 5 bases and J by 4 bases, leaving 15 bases between them. Per the germline V gene, CDR1 is SGHTA and CDR2 is FQGNSA. The CDR3, as DNA: TGTGCCAGCAGCCAGACAGCCGGGAGTTACGAGCAGTACTTC. Translating it yields CASSQTAGSYEQYF.

This clone has just one count. The V call is TRBV28, the J call TRBJ2-2; D perhaps matches TRBD1 (5 bases). The CDR3 runs to 14 residues. With 10 bases removed from V and 3 bases from J, the gap between germline ends came to 15 bases. CDR1 and CDR2 from the germline V gene are MDHEN and SYDVKM. CDR3 sequence (DNA): TGTGCCACCAAAGGACCACAGGACACCGGGGAGCTGTTTTTT. Translating gives CATKGPQDTGELFF.

This clone is a singleton in its sample. This chain uses TRBV7-9 with TRBJ2-2, with 10 positions matching TRBD2. The germline CDR1 and CDR2 sequences are SEHNR and FQNEAQ (reference sequence). Losses at the gene ends were 7 bases for V and 4 bases for J; bases not matched to a gene: 12. The CDR3 sequence is 17 residues long. CDR3 DNA: TGTGCCAGCACCCTAAGTCGGAGCGGGAGGGCCACCGGGGAGCTGTTTTTT. The encoded protein is CASTLSRSGRATGELFF.

This chain joins TRBV18 and TRBJ1-4; possible D gene TRBD1, 6 bases. V dropped 6 bases and J dropped 3 bases, with 14 bases sitting between them. Looked up from germline, CDR1 is KGHSH and CDR2 is LQKENI. CDR3 length: 15 amino acids. CDR3 sequence: CASSPTGFANEKLFF. In DNA, the CDR3 is TGTGCCAGCTCCCCAACAGGGTTTGCTAATGAAAAACTGTTTTTT.